This T cell receptor beta chain was sequenced for a study of Graves' ophthalmopathy and Graves' hyperthyroidism. Broader study findings: Its predictions of ophthalmopathy progression gave the model over 65% sensitivity and 72.22% specificity.

RNA transcripts served as template for amplifying TCR beta CDR3 sequences. Scientists carried out first-round RT-PCR using HTBI primers and then a second-round multiplex PCR. TCRdb ran MiXCR on the multiplex PCR reads and lists one entry per CDR3 protein. The data show roughly 170,000 distinct CDR3 sequences, around 40% seen once. V lost 0 bases and J lost 0, with 17 bases in between. The CDR3 runs 17 residues. Germline CDR1 GTSNPN, CDR2 SVGIG (reference sequence). In its sample, this clonotype was seen many times. Its antigen is undetermined. This chain joins TRBV30 and TRBJ1-2; D uncertain. The receptor was isolated from a man in his thirties or forties with Graves' ophthalmopathy. The sequenced material came from peripheral blood. The CDR3 loop reads CAWSVPPARASNYGYTF. The CDR3 nucleotides are TGTGCCTGGAGTGTACCCCCCGCGAGGGCATCTAACTATGGCTACACCTTC. Using reference TRBV30 and TRBJ1-2 for the parts outside the CDR3, the full variable domain is SQTIHQWPATLVQPVGSPLSLECTVEGTSNPNLYWYRQAAGRGLQLLFYSVGIGQISSEVPQNLSASRPQDRQFILSSKKLLLSDSGFYLCAWSVPPARASNYGYTFGSGTRLTVV.